A single sample is the source of the 25 T cell receptor beta chains below, sequenced in a study of metastatic and nonmetastatic thyroid tumors. Using MiXCR, TCRdb re-called clones from the PCR reads. The data contain about 92,000 clones, about 15% of them singletons. Not a single patient had been given any form of treatment at any point before undergoing thyroid surgery. The specimen was blood. These receptors were taken from a female donor with papillary thyroid cancer or a benign thyroid nodule (not recorded which). Some clones in this sample may be carry-over from other donors' samples.

In regard to this clone: A much larger clone is a single base away; this may be a read error. This chain connects TRBV29-1 to TRBJ2-2; D unresolved. The CDR3 has 14 residues. Germline loops: CDR1 SQVTM, CDR2 ANQGSEA. V was shortened by 4 bases and J by 5 bases, with 14 bases between the two germline ends. Here the CDR3 reads CSVVIPGLTGELFF. CDR3 bases: TGCAGCGTTGTGATTCCCGGGTTAACCGGGGAGCTGTTTTTT.

This clone was observed many times. The J gene is TRBJ2-5, the V gene TRBV19; maybe TRBD2 (6 bases). Trimming took off 3 bases at V and 1 base at J, with 18 bases between the two ends. The germline gives CDR1 LNHDA, CDR2 SQIVND (reference sequence). The CDR3 has 17 residues. CDR3 bases: TGTGCCAGTAGTATGACGGGACGGGGGAGGCGCCAAGAGACCCAGTACTTC. This sequence encodes CASSMTGRGRRQETQYF.

This clone has a count of ten or more. The genes are TRBV19 and TRBJ1-5; 12 positions agree with TRBD1. The CDR3 covers 16 residues. J gave up 6 bases and V 1 base, and 4 bases lay outside the gene matches. Germline loops: CDR1 LNHDA, CDR2 SQIVND (reference sequence). The CDR3 coding sequence is TGTGCCAGTAGTATAGTGGGGACAGGGGGCGGTCAGCCCCAGCATTTT. Its translation is CASSIVGTGGGQPQHF.

This clone was picked up many times. The rearrangement links TRBV15 to TRBJ2-5; possible D gene TRBD2, 7 bases. The CDR3 loop spans 15 amino acids. Germline-derived CDR1 and CDR2 are LNHNV and YYDKDF (reference sequence). V was shortened by 2 bases and J by 4 bases, with 14 bases between the two germline ends. DNA for the CDR3: TGTGCCACCAGCAGACGCGGGGGCCCCACAGAGACCCAGTACTTC. Translating gives CATSRRGGPTETQYF.

This clone has just a few counts. Since a much larger clone is just one base distant, this may be a read error. This sequence joins TRBV12-3 or TRBV12-4 and TRBJ2-3; possibly TRBD1 or TRBD2 for D (5 bases each). The germline V and J ends were trimmed by 4 bases and 2 bases, with 19 bases remaining between them. There are 17 residues in the CDR3. Written as DNA, the CDR3 is TGTGCCAGCAGTTCGGGGCAGCCCAGCTTCTCCACAGATACGCAGTATTTT. Amino acid sequence: CASSSGQPSFSTDTQYF.

This clone has at least ten counts. This chain's CDR3 is CAWSVGSTDTQYF. The CDR3 DNA follows: TGTGCCTGGAGTGTTGGGAGCACAGATACGCAGTATTTT. The chain is built from TRBV30 and TRBJ2-3; D is undetermined. V was clipped by 0 bases and J by 0 bases, with 4 bases between them. The CDR3 extends over 13 amino acids. Per the germline V gene, CDR1 is GTSNPN and CDR2 is SVGIG (reference sequence).

Many counts were recorded for this clone. The rearrangement joins TRBV20-1 to TRBJ1-5; D gene uncertain. The CDR3 contains 14 residues. Looked up from germline, CDR1 is DFQATT and CDR2 is SNEGSKA (reference sequence). V was shortened by 3 bases and J by 7 bases, with 16 bases between the two germline ends. The CDR3 DNA reads as TGCAGTGCTAGTGGATCCCTCCTGGGGCAGCCCCAGCATTTT. Translation gives CSASGSLLGQPQHF.

This clone occurred many times. This chain connects TRBV5-8 to TRBJ2-7; tentative D call: TRBD2 (7 bases). With 4 bases removed from V and 0 bases from J, the gap between germline ends came to 17 bases. The germline gives CDR1 SGHTS, CDR2 YDEGEE. The CDR3 is 16 amino acids. The CDR3 protein is CASSLGEGEGSYEQYF. The CDR3 DNA reads TGTGCCAGCAGCCTGGGAGAGGGGGAGGGCTCCTACGAGCAGTACTTC.

This clone appeared many times. The J gene is TRBJ1-6, the V gene TRBV9; TRBD1 might be the D (6 bases). Germline assignment: CDR1 SGDLS and CDR2 YYNGEE. The CDR3 covers 17 residues. Trimming stripped 0 bases from V and 9 bases from J, with 19 bases between. The CDR3 sequence: CASSVDGDTRPGSPLHF. CDR3 bases: TGTGCCAGCAGCGTAGACGGGGACACGAGGCCAGGTTCACCCCTCCACTTT.

Comment on this clone: A clone one base away is much larger, so this may be a read error. This rearrangement joins TRBV20-1 to TRBJ1-6; possible D gene TRBD1, 5 bases. Germline lookup yields CDR1 DFQATT and CDR2 SNEGSKA (reference sequence). The length of the CDR3 is 15 residues. Here the CDR3 reads CSARRGVSYNSPLYF. The DNA of the CDR3 is TGCAGTGCTAGGAGGGGCGTCTCCTATAATTCACCCCTCTACTTT.

As to this clone: A much larger clone lies a single base off, so this may be a read error. The CDR3 nucleotides read TGTGCCAGCACCACCGTGACTCTCACAGATACGCAGTATTTT. Protein: CASTTVTLTDTQYF. The V call is TRBV7-3, the J call TRBJ2-3; D is undetermined. Germline loops: CDR1 SGHTA, CDR2 FQGTGA. The CDR3 is 14 amino acids. Deletions cut 7 bases from V and 2 bases from J, with 13 bases between.

This clone was picked up a small number of times. This chain uses TRBV9 with TRBJ2-5; the match to TRBD2 covers 9 bases. J was trimmed by 5 bases and V by 0 bases; bases with no gene match: 8. From germline, CDR1 is SGDLS and CDR2 YYNGEE. The CDR3 length is 16 residues. The CDR3 protein is CASSVGAGGQFETQYF. CDR3 in DNA: TGTGCCAGCAGCGTAGGGGCGGGGGGGCAGTTTGAGACCCAGTACTTC.

Many counts were recorded for this clone. The genes are TRBV29-1 and TRBJ1-2; 9 nucleotides align to TRBD1. The V segment lost 4 bases and the J segment 6 bases; nucleotides outside the gene matches: 12. This CDR3 comprises 15 residues. CDR1 SQVTM and CDR2 ANQGSEA come from the germline V gene. The chain's CDR3 is CSVGMNSGQGHGYTF. For the CDR3, the DNA is TGCAGCGTTGGGATGAATTCGGGACAGGGCCATGGCTACACCTTC.

There are many counts of this clone. The rearrangement links TRBV12-3 or TRBV12-4 to TRBJ1-5; 7 nucleotides align to TRBD1. J lost 2 bases, V lost 1 base, and 2 bases had no gene match. The length of the CDR3 is 15 residues. The chain's CDR3 is CASSLGGTGNQPQHF. In DNA, the CDR3 is TGTGCCAGCAGTTTAGGGGGGACAGGCAATCAGCCCCAGCATTTT.

This clone showed up many times. CDR3 sequence (DNA): TGCAGTGCTAGGAGCGGGGGGGCCTTGAAGACCCAGTACTTC. Its protein product is CSARSGGALKTQYF. The chain has TRBV20-1 and TRBJ2-5, with 10 positions matching TRBD2. The CDR3 is 14 residues long. The germline V gene encodes CDR1 DFQATT and CDR2 SNEGSKA (reference sequence). V was pared by 3 bases and J by 6 bases, with 7 bases of the junction left unmatched.

The V call is TRBV2, the J call TRBJ2-7; D uncertain. V shed 6 bases and J shed 4 bases, with 13 bases lying between them. The CDR3 covers 13 residues. Germline V gene lookup returns CDR1 SNHLY and CDR2 FYNNEI. The CDR3 coding sequence is TGTGCCAGCAGAGGGAAAGCTACTTACGAGCAGTACTTC. It is translated as CASRGKATYEQYF.

The sample holds many counts of this clone. The rearrangement links TRBV5-1 to TRBJ2-1; 7 bases agree with TRBD2. CDR1 is SGHRS and CDR2 is YFSETQ in the germline V gene. There are 13 residues in the CDR3. Trimming cost V 4 bases and J 9 bases; bases outside gene matches: 7. The CDR3 DNA sequence: TGCGCCAGCAGCGCGACGCCGGGGGGTGAGCAGTTCTTC. It specifies CASSATPGGEQFF.

This clone was seen a few times. This could be a read error, since a much larger clone is one nucleotide away. CDR3 sequence reads: CASSLEQGPSQPHHF. The CDR3 DNA reads TGCGCCAGCAGCTTGGAACAGGGCCCCTCTCAGCCCCATCATTTT. This sequence joins TRBV5-1 and TRBJ1-5; the D gene is possibly TRBD1 (6 bases). CDR1 and CDR2 from the germline V gene are SGHRS and YFSETQ. This CDR3 has 15 amino acids.

This chain joins TRBV11-1 and TRBJ2-3; possibly TRBD1 or TRBD2 for D (5 bases each). The CDR3 sequence is 15 residues long. The germline CDR1 and CDR2 sequences are SGHAT and FQDESV (reference sequence). Trimming shortened V by 7 bases and J by 2 bases, and 16 bases separated the two germline ends. The CDR3 DNA reads as TGTGCCAGCATCTTCAGAGGGGTCGACACAGATACGCAGTATTTT. It specifies CASIFRGVDTDTQYF.

This clone was recorded at least ten times. The chain links TRBV12-3 or TRBV12-4 to TRBJ1-5; 7 positions agree with TRBD1. The CDR3 is 14 amino acids. V lost 3 bases to trimming and J lost 5 bases; unmatched junction nucleotides: 4. As DNA, the CDR3 is TGTGCCAGCAGTTTCGACAGGGTGGATCAGCCCCAGCATTTT. Translating gives CASSFDRVDQPQHF.

The chain combines TRBV11-1 with TRBJ2-7, with D possibly being TRBD1 (7 bases). This CDR3 has 17 residues. Germline assignment: CDR1 SGHAT and CDR2 FQDESV (reference sequence). V was trimmed by 2 bases and J by 0 bases, leaving 17 bases between them. CDR3 in DNA: TGTGCCAGCAGCTTATCACAGGGGCGGGGAGTCTCCTACGAGCAGTACTTC. The encoded protein is CASSLSQGRGVSYEQYF.

As for this clone: A much larger clone is a single base away; this may be a read error. This sequence joins TRBV12-5 and TRBJ1-2; the D gene is possibly TRBD1 (5 bases). This CDR3 region has 18 residues. Between the trimmed V and J ends, which lost 7 bases and 4 bases, there was a span of 28 bases. Germline V lookup: CDR1 LGHNT, CDR2 FRNRAP. This chain's CDR3 is CASASSQDFNDRSYGYTF. DNA of the CDR3: TGTGCTAGTGCCTCCTCACAGGACTTTAATGACCGGAGCTATGGCTACACCTTC.

This clone showed up many times. V is TRBV11-2 and J is TRBJ2-2, with 10 bases fitting TRBD1. Germline V gene data show CDR1 as SGHAT and CDR2 as FQNNGV. There are 14 residues in the CDR3. Trimming removed 4 bases from V and 9 bases from J; junction bases left unmatched: 5. DNA for the CDR3: TGTGCCAGCAGCTCTGGACAGGGGGTGCGGGAGCTGTTTTTT. It yields the protein CASSSGQGVRELFF.

This clone was observed many times. The genes are TRBV18 and TRBJ1-4; possible D gene TRBD1, 5 bases. This CDR3 spans 15 amino acids. Germline-derived CDR1 and CDR2 are KGHSH and LQKENI. Trimming removed 4 bases from V and 7 bases from J, with 16 bases in between. The CDR3 DNA follows: TGTGCCAGCTCACTCGGGTCGGGGGGAGCTGAAAAACTGTTTTTT. It specifies CASSLGSGGAEKLFF.

This clone was observed many times. The rearrangement joins TRBV2 to TRBJ2-5; D call uncertain. V was cut by 1 base and J by 3 bases, with 6 bases left in between. Germline V CDR1 and CDR2: SNHLY, FYNNEI. The CDR3 is made up of 13 amino acids. The CDR3 coding sequence is TGTGCCAGCAGTGAAGACTTGGAAGAGACCCAGTACTTC. Translated, it gives CASSEDLEETQYF.